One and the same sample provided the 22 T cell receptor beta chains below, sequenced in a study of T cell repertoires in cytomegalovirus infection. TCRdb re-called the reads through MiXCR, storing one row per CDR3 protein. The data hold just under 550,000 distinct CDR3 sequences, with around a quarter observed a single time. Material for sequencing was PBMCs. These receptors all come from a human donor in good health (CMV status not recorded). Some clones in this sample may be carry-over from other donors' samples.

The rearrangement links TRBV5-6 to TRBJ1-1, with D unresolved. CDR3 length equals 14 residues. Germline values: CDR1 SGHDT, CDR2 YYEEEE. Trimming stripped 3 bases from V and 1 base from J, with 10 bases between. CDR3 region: CASSYLSPNTEAFF. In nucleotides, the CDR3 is TGTGCCAGCAGCTATCTTTCTCCGAACACTGAAGCTTTCTTT.

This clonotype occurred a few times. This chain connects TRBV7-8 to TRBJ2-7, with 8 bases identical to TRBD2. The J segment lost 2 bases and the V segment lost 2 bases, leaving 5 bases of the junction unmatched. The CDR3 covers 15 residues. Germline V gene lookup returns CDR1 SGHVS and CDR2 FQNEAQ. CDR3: CASSLTSGGAYEQYV. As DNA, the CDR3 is TGTGCCAGCAGCTTAACCTCGGGAGGGGCCTACGAGCAGTACGTC.

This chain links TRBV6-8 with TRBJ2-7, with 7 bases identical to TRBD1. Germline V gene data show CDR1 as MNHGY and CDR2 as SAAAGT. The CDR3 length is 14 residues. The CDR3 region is CASSRQGIGYEQNV. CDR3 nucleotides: TGTGCCAGCAGTCGACAGGGCATAGGCTACGAGCAGAACGTC.

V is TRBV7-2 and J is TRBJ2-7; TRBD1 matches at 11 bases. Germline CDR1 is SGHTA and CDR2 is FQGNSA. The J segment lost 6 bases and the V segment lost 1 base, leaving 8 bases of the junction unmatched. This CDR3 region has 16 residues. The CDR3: CASSLEADRGRCEQYV. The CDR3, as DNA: TGTGCCAGCAGCTTAGAGGCGGACAGGGGGCGGTGCGAGCAGTACGTC.

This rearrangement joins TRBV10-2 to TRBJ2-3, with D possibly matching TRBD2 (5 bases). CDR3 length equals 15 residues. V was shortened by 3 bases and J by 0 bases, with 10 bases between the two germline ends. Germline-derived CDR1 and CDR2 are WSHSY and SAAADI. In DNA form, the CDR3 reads TGCGCCAGCAGTGATAGTGGAGGTAGCACAGATACGCAGTATTTT. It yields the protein CASSDSGGSTDTQYF.

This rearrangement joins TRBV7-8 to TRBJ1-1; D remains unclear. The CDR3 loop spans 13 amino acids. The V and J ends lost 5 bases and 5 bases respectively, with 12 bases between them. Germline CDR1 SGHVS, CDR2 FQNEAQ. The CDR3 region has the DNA TGTGCCAGCAGCCCTAGGTGGCGTACTGAAGCTTTCTTT. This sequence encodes CASSPRWRTEAFF.

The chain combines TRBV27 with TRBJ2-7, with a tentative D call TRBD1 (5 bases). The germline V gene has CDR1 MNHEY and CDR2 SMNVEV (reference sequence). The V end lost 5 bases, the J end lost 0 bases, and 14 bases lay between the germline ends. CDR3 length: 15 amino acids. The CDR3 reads CASSPRQLVSYEQYF. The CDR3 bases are TGTGCCAGCAGTCCCCGACAGCTTGTCTCCTACGAGCAGTACTTC.

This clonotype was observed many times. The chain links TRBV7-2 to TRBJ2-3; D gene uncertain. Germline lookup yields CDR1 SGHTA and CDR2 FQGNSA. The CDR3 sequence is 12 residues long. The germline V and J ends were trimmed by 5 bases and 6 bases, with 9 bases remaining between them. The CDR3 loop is CASSQTVDTQYF. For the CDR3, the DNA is TGTGCCAGCAGCCAGACGGTGGATACGCAGTATTTT.

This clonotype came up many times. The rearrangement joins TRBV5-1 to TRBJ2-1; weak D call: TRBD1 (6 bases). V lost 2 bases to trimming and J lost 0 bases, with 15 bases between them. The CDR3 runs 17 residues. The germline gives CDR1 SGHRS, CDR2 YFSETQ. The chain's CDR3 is CASSFRGTGSSYNEQFF. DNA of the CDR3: TGCGCCAGCAGCTTCAGGGGAACAGGGTCCTCCTACAATGAGCAGTTCTTC.

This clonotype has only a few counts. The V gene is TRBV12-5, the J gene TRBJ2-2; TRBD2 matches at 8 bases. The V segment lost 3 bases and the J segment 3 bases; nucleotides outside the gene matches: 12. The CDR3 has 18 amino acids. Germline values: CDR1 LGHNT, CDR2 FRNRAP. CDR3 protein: CASGFGGVGRAYTGELFF. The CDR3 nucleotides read TGTGCTAGTGGTTTCGGCGGAGTCGGGAGGGCCTACACCGGGGAGCTGTTTTTT.

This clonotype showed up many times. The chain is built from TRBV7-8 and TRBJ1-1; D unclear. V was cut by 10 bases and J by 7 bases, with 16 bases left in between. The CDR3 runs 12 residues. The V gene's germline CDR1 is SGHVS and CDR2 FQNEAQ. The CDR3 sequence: CATRFDVSEAFF. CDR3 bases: TGTGCCACCCGGTTCGACGTCAGTGAAGCTTTCTTT.

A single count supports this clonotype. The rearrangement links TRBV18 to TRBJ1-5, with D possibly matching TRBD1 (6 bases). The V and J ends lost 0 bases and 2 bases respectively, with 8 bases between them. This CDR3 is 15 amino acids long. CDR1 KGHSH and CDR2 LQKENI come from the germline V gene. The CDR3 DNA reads TGTGCCAGCTCACCACCGGGGGCTGGCAATCAGCCCCAGCATTTT. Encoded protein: CASSPPGAGNQPQHF.

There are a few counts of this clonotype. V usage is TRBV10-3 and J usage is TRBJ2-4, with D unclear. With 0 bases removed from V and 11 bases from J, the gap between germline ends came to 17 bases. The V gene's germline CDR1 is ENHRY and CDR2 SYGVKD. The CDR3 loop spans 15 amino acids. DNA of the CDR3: TGTGCCATCAGTGAGTCGGGCCAGCTCACCAGCGTTCAGTACTTC. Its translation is CAISESGQLTSVQYF.

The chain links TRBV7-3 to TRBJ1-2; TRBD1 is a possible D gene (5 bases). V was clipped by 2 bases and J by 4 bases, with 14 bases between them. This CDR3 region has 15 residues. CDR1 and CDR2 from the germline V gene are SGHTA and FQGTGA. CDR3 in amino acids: CASSLDGTFPYGYTF. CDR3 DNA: TGTGCCAGCAGCTTAGACGGGACCTTCCCCTATGGCTACACCTTC.

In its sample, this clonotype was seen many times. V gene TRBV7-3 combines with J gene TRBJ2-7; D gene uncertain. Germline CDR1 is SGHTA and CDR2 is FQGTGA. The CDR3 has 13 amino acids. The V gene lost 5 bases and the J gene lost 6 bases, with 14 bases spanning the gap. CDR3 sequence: CASSPDRRSEQYF. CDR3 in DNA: TGTGCCAGCAGCCCTGATAGACGTAGCGAGCAGTACTTC.

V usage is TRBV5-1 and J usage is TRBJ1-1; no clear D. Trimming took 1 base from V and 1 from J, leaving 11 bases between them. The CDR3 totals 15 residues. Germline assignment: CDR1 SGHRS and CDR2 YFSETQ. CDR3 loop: CASSLFGPGNTEAFF. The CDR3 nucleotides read TGCGCCAGCAGCTTGTTTGGCCCAGGGAACACTGAAGCTTTCTTT.

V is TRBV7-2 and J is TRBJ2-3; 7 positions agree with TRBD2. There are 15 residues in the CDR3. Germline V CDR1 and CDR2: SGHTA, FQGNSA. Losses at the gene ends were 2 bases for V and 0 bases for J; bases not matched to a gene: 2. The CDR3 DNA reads TGTGCCAGCAGCTTAAGGGACTACAGCACAGATACGCAGTATTTT. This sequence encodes CASSLRDYSTDTQYF.

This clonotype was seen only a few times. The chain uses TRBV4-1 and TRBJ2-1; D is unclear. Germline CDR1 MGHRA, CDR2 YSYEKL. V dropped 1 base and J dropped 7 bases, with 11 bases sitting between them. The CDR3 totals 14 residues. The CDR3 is CASSQGENANEQFF. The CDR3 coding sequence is TGCGCCAGCAGCCAAGGGGAAAATGCTAATGAGCAGTTCTTC.

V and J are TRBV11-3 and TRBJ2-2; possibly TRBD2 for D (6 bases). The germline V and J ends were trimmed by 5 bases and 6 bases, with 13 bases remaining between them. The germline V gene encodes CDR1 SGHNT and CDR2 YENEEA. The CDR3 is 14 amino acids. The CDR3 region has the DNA TGTGCCAGCAGCGGGGACGGAGGGTCCGGGGAGCTGTTTTTT. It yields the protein CASSGDGGSGELFF. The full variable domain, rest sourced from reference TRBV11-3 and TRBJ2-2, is EAGVVQSPRYKIIEKKQPVAFWCNPISGHNTLYWYLQNLGQGPELLIRYENEEAVDDSQLPKDRFSAERLKGVDSTLKIQPAELGDSAVYLCASSGDGGSGELFFGEGSRLTVL.

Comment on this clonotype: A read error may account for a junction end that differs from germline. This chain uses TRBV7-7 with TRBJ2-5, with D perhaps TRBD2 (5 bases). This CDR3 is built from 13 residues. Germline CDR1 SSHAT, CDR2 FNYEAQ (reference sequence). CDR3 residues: CASSLSSRETQYF. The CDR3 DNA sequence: TGTGCTAGCAGCTTGTCTAGCCGGGAGACCCAGTACTTC.

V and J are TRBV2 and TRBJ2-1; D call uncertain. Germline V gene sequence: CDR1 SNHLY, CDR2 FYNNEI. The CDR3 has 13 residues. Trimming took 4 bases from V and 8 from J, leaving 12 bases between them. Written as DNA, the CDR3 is TGTGCCAGCAGTGGTATCCGGCTCTATGAGCAGTTCTTC. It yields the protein CASSGIRLYEQFF.

The CDR3 coding sequence is TGCAGTGCAAGAACTAGCGGGAGATCCGAAAACATTCAGTACTTC. Translating it yields CSARTSGRSENIQYF. The J gene is TRBJ2-4, the V gene TRBV20-1, with 11 positions matching TRBD2. Per the germline V gene, CDR1 is DFQATT and CDR2 is SNEGSKA (reference sequence). V trimming: 6 bases; J trimming: 5 bases; junction bases outside the gene matches: 9. The CDR3 sequence is 15 residues long.